These 5 T cell receptor beta chains were sequenced from one sample in a study of blood T cells in healthy people across ages. Next came a second PCR, run for 7 to 11 cycles, which used a sample-barcoded 5' primer along with a J-beta primer mix. TCRdb processed the 5' RACE reads anew with MiXCR; each CDR3 protein has one entry. The repertoire holds roughly 570,000 distinct CDR3 sequences, approximately 25% seen once, with 18% in the top ten. The material sequenced was blood. The receptors originated from a woman in her 70s in good health.

Worth noting for this clonotype: The junction shows a germline mismatch at one end, possibly a read error. The V gene is TRBV7-8, the J gene TRBJ1-4; D is uncertain. The CDR3 runs 15 residues. Germline V gene data show CDR1 as SGHVS and CDR2 as FQNEAQ. The DNA for the CDR3 is TGTGCCAGCAGCTTAAATAAGGGAACTAATGAAAAACTGCTTTTT. This encodes CASSLNKGTNEKLLF.

This clonotype was observed at least ten times. The chain joins TRBV7-3 to TRBJ2-2, with 11 bases that match TRBD2. Trimming took 2 bases from V and 0 from J; bases not matched to a gene: 2. CDR3 length: 17 amino acids. Germline V gene data show CDR1 as SGHTA and CDR2 as FQGTGA. As DNA, the CDR3 is TGTGCCAGCAGCTTAGCTAGCGGGGGGCCGAACACCGGGGAGCTGTTTTTT. Protein sequence: CASSLASGGPNTGELFF.

This chain connects TRBV9 to TRBJ1-3; D is possibly TRBD1 (5 bases). This CDR3 is 15 amino acids long. The V gene's germline CDR1 is SGDLS and CDR2 YYNGEE. The V and J ends lost 3 bases and 2 bases respectively, with 12 bases between them. In DNA form, the CDR3 reads TGTGCCAGCAGCGCCGAGAGGGGAACTGGAAACACCATATATTTT. Encoded protein: CASSAERGTGNTIYF.

The chain has TRBV21-1 and TRBJ1-4; the table's D call, TRBD1, has no DNA check behind it. TRBV21-1 is described as a pseudogene. This CDR3 comprises 15 residues. CDR3 loop: CASSKRDRVNEKLFF. The CDR3 bases are TGTGCCAGCAGCAAGAGGGACAGAGTTAATGAAAAACTGTTTTTT.

This clonotype was seen ten or more times. The junction departs from the called germline gene at one end, perhaps through a read error. The J gene is TRBJ2-7, the V gene TRBV12-3 or TRBV12-4; no firm D call. The CDR3 spans 11 residues. The CDR3 region has the DNA TGCGCCAGCAGCTTTGGGTACGAGCAGTACTTC. It translates to CASSFGYEQYF.